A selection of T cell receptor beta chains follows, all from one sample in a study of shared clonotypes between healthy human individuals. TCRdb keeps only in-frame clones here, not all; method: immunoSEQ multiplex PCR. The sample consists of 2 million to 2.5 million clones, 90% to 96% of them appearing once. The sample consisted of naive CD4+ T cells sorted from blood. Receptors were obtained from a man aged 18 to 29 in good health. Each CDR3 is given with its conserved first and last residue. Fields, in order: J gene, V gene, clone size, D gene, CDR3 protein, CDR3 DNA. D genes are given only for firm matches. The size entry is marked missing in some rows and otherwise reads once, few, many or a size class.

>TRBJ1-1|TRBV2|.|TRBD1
CASSKITGGTEAFF
TGTGCCAGCAGTAAGATAACAGGGGGCACTGAAGCTTTCTTT
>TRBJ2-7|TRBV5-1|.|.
CASSTQTGTAFYEQYF
TGCGCCAGCAGCACACAGACCGGGACGGCCTTTTACGAGCAGTACTTC
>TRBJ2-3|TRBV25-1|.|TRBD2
CASSEASGNLGNTQYF
TGTGCCAGCAGTGAGGCTAGCGGAAACTTGGGGAATACGCAGTATTTT
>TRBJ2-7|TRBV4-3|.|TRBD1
CASSQEDRLSYEQYF
TGCGCCAGCAGCCAAGAGGACAGGCTCTCCTACGAGCAGTACTTC
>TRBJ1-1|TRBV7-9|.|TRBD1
CASSVGTENTEAFF
TGTGCCAGCAGCGTCGGGACAGAGAACACTGAAGCTTTCTTT
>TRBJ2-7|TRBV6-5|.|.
CASSPSSYEQYF
TGTGCCAGCAGTCCGTCCAGCTACGAGCAGTACTTC
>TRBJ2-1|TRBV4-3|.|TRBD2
CASSQASGPNNEQFF
TGCGCCAGCAGCCAAGCTAGCGGGCCAAACAATGAGCAGTTCTTC
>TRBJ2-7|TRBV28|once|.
CASSPRDRLVGEQYF
TGTGCCAGCAGTCCACGGGACCGCCTCGTAGGCGAGCAGTACTTC
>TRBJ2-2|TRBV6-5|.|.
CASSPPGMATGELFF
TGTGCCAGCAGTCCCCCCGGGATGGCCACCGGGGAGCTGTTTTTT
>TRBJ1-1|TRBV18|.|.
CASSPRMANTEAFF
TGTGCCAGCTCACCACGAATGGCGAACACTGAAGCTTTCTTT
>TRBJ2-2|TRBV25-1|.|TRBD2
CASRRTSGNTGELFF
TGTGCCAGCAGAAGGACTAGCGGTAACACCGGGGAGCTGTTTTTT
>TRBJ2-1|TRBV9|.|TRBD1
CASSVTGGRLNEQFF
TGTGCCAGCAGCGTAACAGGGGGGCGGTTGAATGAGCAGTTCTTC
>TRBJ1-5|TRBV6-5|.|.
CASSPGLNQPQHF
TGTGCCAGCAGTCCGGGGCTCAATCAGCCCCAGCATTTT
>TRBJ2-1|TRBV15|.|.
CATSRGDSGREQFF
TGTGCCACCAGCAGAGGGGACTCCGGGCGTGAGCAGTTCTTC
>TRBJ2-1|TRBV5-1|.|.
CASSAGESSYNEQFF
TGCGCCAGCAGCGCGGGTGAGAGCTCCTACAATGAGCAGTTCTTC
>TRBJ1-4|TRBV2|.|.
CASSVLGTTNEKLFF
TGTGCCAGCAGTGTACTAGGTACAACTAATGAAAAACTGTTTTTT
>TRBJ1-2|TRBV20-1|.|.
CSAPTGSGYTF
TGCAGTGCTCCGACAGGTTCTGGCTACACCTTC
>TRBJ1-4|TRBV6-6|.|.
CASSYEASPPGKLFF
TGTGCCAGCAGTTACGAAGCCTCCCCGCCAGGAAAACTGTTTTTT
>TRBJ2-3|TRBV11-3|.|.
CASSSGPGTGITDTQYF
TGTGCCAGCAGCTCGGGACCCGGGACGGGGATCACAGATACGCAGTATTTT
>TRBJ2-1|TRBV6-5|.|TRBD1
CASSYGWDSYNEQFF
TGTGCCAGCAGTTACGGTTGGGACAGCTACAATGAGCAGTTCTTC
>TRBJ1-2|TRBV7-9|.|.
CASSPSYRNYGYTF
TGTGCCAGCAGCCCGAGTTACAGGAACTATGGCTACACCTTC
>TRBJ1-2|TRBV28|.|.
CAATGLQDGYTF
TGTGCCGCCACAGGGCTACAGGACGGCTACACCTTC
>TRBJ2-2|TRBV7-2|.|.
CASIQGRASNTGELFF
TGTGCCAGCATCCAAGGGCGGGCCTCGAACACCGGGGAGCTGTTTTTT
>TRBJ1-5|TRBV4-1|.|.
CASSQSDRNQPQHF
TGCGCCAGCAGCCAGAGCGACAGGAATCAGCCCCAGCATTTT
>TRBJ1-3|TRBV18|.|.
CASSPDGSSGNTIYF
TGTGCCAGCTCACCGGACGGGTCCTCTGGAAACACCATATATTTT
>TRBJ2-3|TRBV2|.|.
CASSEALAAGDTQYF
TGTGCCAGCAGTGAAGCGCTCGCGGCGGGGGATACGCAGTATTTT
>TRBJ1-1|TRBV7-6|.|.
CASSSYQGTEAFF
TGTGCCAGCAGCTCCTATCAGGGCACTGAAGCTTTCTTT
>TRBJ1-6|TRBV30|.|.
CAWSDWGFEGLGSPLHF
TGTGCCTGGAGTGATTGGGGGTTTGAGGGGTTGGGCTCACCCCTCCACTTT
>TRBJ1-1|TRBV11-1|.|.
CASSLIRNTEAFF
TGTGCCAGCAGCTTAATCCGGAACACTGAAGCTTTCTTT
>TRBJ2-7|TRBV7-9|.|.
CASSIGSYYYEQYF
TGTGCCAGCAGCATAGGGTCATATTACTACGAGCAGTACTTC
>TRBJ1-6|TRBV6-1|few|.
CASSEGSPLHF
TGTGCCAGCAGTGAAGGGTCACCCCTCCACTTT
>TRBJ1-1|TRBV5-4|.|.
CASSWGPAGPEAFF
TGTGCCAGCAGCTGGGGCCCAGCGGGCCCTGAAGCTTTCTTT
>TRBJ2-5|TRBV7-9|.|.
CASSTFPVKETQYF
TGTGCCAGCAGTACATTTCCTGTAAAAGAGACCCAGTACTTC
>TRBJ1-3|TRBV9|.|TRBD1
CASSVGGQSSGNTIYF
TGTGCCAGCAGCGTAGGGGGACAGAGCTCTGGAAACACCATATATTTT
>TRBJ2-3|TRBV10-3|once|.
CAISDSADTQYF
TGTGCCATCAGTGACAGTGCAGATACGCAGTATTTT
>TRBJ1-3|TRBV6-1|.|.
CASRRQVLSGNTIYF
TGTGCCAGCAGACGTCAGGTTCTCTCTGGAAACACCATATATTTT
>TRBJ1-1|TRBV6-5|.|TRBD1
CASTSSGGGHTEAFF
TGTGCCAGCACCTCCTCAGGGGGAGGTCACACTGAAGCTTTCTTT
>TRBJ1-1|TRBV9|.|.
CASSVAQGTPIF
.
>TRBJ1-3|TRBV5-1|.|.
CASSLETAAGNTIYF
TGCGCCAGCAGCTTGGAAACAGCGGCTGGAAACACCATATATTTT
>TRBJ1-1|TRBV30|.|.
CAWNPGNTEAFF
TGTGCCTGGAACCCAGGAAACACTGAAGCTTTCTTT
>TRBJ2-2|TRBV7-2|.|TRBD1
CASSTPGTGFTGELFF
TGTGCCAGCAGCACCCCCGGGACAGGGTTTACCGGGGAGCTGTTTTTT
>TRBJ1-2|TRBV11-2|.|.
CASSADRLGYTF
TGTGCCAGCAGCGCCGACCGACTGGGCTACACCTTC
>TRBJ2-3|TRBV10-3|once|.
CAISESWGTDTQYF
TGTGCCATCAGTGAGTCATGGGGCACAGATACGCAGTATTTT
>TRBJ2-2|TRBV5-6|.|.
CASSLEPGELFF
TGTGCCAGCAGCTTGGAGCCCGGGGAGCTGTTTTTT
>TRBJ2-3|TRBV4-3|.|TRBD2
CASSQDGGEGDTQYF
TGCGCCAGCAGCCAAGATGGGGGGGAGGGAGATACGCAGTATTTT
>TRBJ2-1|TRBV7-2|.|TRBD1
CASSAPVGTEKQFF
TGTGCCAGCAGCGCACCGGTTGGGACAGAGAAGCAGTTCTTC
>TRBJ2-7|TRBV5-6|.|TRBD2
CASSRLATTPYEQYF
TGTGCCAGCAGCCGACTAGCGACGACCCCCTACGAGCAGTACTTC
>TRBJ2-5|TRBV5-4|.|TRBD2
CASSLGGTSGLQETQYF
TGTGCCAGCAGCTTGGGCGGGACTAGCGGCCTCCAAGAGACCCAGTACTTC